Detailed here is one T cell receptor (beta chain). What it binds is unknown. Assay: immunoSEQ multiplex PCR; the TCRdb copy retains only in-frame clones and omits some. The table has 95,000 to 150,000 clones, around 85% seen once. This specimen comes from a study of T cell responses to AZD1222 COVID-19 vaccine. Overall study findings and caveats: Breadth and depth of Spike-specific TCRs rose after two AZD1222 doses. Unmutated variant regions are reportedly the target of nearly half of TCRs that are spike-specific. Without day 14 samples, only post-peak T cell repertoires were studied.

Germline-derived CDR1 and CDR2 are MNHEY and SVGEGT. This CDR3 contains 15 residues. V shed 4 bases and J shed 1 base, with 10 bases lying between them. The sequence came from an adult who received the AZD1222 COVID-19 vaccine. This chain links TRBV6-2 or TRBV6-3 with TRBJ2-2; D gene uncertain. The material sequenced was peripheral blood, taken 28 days after the second AZD1222 dose. The CDR3 coding sequence is TGTGCCAGCAGTTCCTTGACAATGAACACCGGGGAGCTGTTTTTT. Its protein is CASSSLTMNTGELFF.